What follows is one T cell receptor (beta chain) and its context. Its antigen is unknown. Germline V lookup: CDR1 MNHEY, CDR2 SMNVEV (reference sequence). The CDR3 length is 15 residues. V was cut by 2 bases and J by 4 bases, with 12 bases left in between. The sample is drawn from a study of Graves' ophthalmopathy and Graves' hyperthyroidism. Overall study: The study drew peripheral blood at initial diagnosis, before any treatment. Overall study results and limits: Ophthalmopathy was separated from stable hyperthyroidism by a 13-signature model with about 86% sensitivity and 75% to 83% specificity.

Amplification from RNA transcripts yielded the TCR beta CDR3 regions. Second-round multiplex PCR came after a first-round RT-PCR that employed HTBI primers. TCRdb processed the multiplex PCR reads anew with MiXCR; each CDR3 protein has one entry. The top ten clones hold roughly 44% of a sample with 200,000 to 250,000 distinct CDR3 sequences, 20% to 25% of them seen once. The starting material, about 9.5 ml of fresh peripheral blood, provided the PBMCs. The chain links TRBV27 to TRBJ1-5; D is ambiguous. The TCR was taken from a woman between 45 and 65 years old with Graves' ophthalmopathy. Sequencing used peripheral blood. CDR3 residues: CASSLGGLGNQPQHF. Written as DNA, the CDR3 is TGTGCCAGCAGTTTAGGAGGATTAGGGAATCAGCCCCAGCATTTT.